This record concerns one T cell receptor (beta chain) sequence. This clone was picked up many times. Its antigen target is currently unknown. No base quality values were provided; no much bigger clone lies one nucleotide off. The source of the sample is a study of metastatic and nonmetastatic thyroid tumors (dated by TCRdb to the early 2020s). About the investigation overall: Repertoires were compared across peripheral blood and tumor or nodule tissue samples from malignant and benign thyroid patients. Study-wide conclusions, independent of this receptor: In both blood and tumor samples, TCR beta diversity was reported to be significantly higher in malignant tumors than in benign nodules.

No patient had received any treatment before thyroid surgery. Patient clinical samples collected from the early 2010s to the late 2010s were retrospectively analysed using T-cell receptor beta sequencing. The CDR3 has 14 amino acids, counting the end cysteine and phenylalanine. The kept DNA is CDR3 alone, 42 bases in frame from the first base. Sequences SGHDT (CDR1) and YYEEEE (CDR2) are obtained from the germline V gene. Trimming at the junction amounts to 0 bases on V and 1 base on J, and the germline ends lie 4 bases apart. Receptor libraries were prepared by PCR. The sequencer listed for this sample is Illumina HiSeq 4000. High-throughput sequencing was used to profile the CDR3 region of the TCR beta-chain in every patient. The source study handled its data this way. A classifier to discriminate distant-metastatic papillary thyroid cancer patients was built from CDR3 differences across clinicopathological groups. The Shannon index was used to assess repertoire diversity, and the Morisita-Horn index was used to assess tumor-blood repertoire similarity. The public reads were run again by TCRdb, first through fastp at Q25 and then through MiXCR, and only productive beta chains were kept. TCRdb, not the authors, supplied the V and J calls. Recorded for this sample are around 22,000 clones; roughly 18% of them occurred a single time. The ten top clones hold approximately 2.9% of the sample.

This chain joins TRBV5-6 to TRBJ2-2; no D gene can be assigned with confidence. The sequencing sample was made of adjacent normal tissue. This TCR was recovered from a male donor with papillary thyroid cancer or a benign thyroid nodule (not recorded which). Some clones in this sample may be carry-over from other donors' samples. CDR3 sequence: CASSLGGNTGELFF. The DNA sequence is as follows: TGTGCCAGCAGCTTGGGTGGGAACACCGGGGAGCTGTTTTTT.